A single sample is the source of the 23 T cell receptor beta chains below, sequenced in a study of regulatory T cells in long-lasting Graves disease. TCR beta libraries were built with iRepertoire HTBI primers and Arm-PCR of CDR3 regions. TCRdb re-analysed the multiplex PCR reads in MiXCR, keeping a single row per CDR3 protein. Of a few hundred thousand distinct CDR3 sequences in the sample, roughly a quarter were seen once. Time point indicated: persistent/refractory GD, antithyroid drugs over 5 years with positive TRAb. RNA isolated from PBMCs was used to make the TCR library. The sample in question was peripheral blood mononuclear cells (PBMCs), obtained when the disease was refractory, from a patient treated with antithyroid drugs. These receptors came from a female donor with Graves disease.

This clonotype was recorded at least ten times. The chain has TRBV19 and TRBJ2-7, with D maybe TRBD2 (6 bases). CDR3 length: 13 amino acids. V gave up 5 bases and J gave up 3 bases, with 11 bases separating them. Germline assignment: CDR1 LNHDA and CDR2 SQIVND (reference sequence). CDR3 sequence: CASSSGTVYEQYF. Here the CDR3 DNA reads TGTGCCAGTAGTTCCGGGACTGTCTACGAGCAGTACTTC.

The CDR3 loop reads CASREAYRASLGYTF. The CDR3 DNA reads TGCGCCAGCAGGGAAGCATACAGGGCTTCGCTGGGCTACACCTTC. The rearrangement joins TRBV5-1 to TRBJ1-2; D is possibly TRBD1 (6 bases). Germline V gene sequence: CDR1 SGHRS, CDR2 YFSETQ. This CDR3 has 15 residues. The V and J ends lost 5 bases and 8 bases respectively, with 22 bases between them.

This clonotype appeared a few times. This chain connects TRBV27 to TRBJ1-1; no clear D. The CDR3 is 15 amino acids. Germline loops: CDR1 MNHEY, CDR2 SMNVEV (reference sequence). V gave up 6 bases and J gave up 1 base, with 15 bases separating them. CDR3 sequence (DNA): TGTGCCAGCAGCCTCAGCTGGGTCCCGAACACTGAAGCTTTCTTT. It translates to CASSLSWVPNTEAFF.

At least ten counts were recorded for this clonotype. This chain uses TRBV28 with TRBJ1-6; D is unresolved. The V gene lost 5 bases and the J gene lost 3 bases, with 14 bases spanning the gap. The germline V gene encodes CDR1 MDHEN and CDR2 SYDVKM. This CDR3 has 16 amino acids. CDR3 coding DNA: TGTGCCAGCAGTGAACAGAAACTCCACTATAATTCACCCCTCCACTTT. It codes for CASSEQKLHYNSPLHF. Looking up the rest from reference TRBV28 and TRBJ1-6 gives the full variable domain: DVKVTQSSRYLVKRTGEKVFLECVQDMDHENMFWYRQDPGLGLRLIYFSYDVKMKEKGDIPEGYSVSREKKERFSLILESASTNQTSMYLCASSEQKLHYNSPLHFGNGTRLTVT.

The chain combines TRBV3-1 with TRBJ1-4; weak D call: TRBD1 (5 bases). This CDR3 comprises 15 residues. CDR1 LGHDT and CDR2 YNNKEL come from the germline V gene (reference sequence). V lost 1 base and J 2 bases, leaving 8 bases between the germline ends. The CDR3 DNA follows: TGTGCCAGCAGCCAAGTAGCAGGGACTAATGAAAAACTGTTTTTT. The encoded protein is CASSQVAGTNEKLFF.

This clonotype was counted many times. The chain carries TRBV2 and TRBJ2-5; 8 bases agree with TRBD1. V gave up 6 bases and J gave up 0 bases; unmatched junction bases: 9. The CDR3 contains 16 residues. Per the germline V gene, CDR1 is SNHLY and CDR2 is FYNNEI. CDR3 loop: CASRDRVAGHQETQYF. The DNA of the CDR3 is TGTGCCAGCAGGGACAGGGTGGCAGGGCACCAAGAGACCCAGTACTTC. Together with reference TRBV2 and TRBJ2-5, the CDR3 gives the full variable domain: EPEVTQTPSHQVTQMGQEVILRCVPISNHLYFYWYRQILGQKVEFLVSFYNNEISEKSEIFDDQFSVERPDGSNFTLKIRSTKLEDSAMYFCASRDRVAGHQETQYFGPGTRLLVL.

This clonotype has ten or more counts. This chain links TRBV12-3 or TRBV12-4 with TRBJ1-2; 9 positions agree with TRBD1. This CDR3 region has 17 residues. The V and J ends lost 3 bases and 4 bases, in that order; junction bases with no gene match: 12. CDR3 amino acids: CASSFGDRVKVGYGYTF. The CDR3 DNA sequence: TGTGCCAGCAGTTTCGGGGACAGGGTCAAAGTGGGCTATGGCTACACCTTC.

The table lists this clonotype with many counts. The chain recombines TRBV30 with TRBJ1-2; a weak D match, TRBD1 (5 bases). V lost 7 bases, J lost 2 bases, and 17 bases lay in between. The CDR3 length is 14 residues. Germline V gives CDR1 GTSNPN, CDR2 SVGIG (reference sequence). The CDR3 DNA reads TGTGCCTCCACCGGGGACGGAATGAACTATGGCTACACCTTC. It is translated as CASTGDGMNYGYTF.

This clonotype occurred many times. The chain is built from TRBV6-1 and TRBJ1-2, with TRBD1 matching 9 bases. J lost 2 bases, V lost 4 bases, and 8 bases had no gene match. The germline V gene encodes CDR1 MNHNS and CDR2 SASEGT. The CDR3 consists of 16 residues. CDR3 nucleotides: TGTGCCAGCAGTGCGACAGGGGGAAGGATGAACTATGGCTACACCTTC. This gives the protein CASSATGGRMNYGYTF.

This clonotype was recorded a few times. CDR3 nucleotides: TGCAGTGCTCGCCAGGGGGGGCGGAACACTGAAGCTTTCTTT. Amino acids: CSARQGGRNTEAFF. The chain combines TRBV20-1 with TRBJ1-1; 7 bases fit TRBD1. This CDR3 is 14 amino acids long. V lost 5 bases to trimming and J lost 1 base; unmatched junction nucleotides: 7. Per the germline V gene, CDR1 is DFQATT and CDR2 is SNEGSKA (reference sequence).

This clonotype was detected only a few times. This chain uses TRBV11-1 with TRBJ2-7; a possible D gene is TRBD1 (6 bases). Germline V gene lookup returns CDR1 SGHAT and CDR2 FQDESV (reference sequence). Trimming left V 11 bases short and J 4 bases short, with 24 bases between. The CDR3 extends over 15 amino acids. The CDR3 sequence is CAWRTKQGLGYEQYF. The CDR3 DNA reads TGTGCCTGGAGAACCAAACAGGGTTTGGGGTACGAGCAGTACTTC.

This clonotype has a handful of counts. CDR3 loop: CASSLSWTASKNIQYF. The CDR3 nucleotides are TGTGCCAGCAGCTTAAGTTGGACAGCTAGCAAAAACATTCAGTACTTC. The chain uses TRBV7-2 and TRBJ2-4, with D perhaps matching TRBD1 (6 bases). Germline lookup yields CDR1 SGHTA and CDR2 FQGNSA. Trimming cost V 2 bases and J 3 bases, with 14 bases left between them. The CDR3 has 16 amino acids.

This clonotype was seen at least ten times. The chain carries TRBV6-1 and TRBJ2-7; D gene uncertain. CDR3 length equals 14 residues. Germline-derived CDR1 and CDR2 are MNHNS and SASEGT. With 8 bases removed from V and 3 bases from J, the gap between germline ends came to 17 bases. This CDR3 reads CASLRGPGNYEQYF. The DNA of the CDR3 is TGTGCCAGCCTACGAGGTCCCGGCAACTACGAGCAGTACTTC.

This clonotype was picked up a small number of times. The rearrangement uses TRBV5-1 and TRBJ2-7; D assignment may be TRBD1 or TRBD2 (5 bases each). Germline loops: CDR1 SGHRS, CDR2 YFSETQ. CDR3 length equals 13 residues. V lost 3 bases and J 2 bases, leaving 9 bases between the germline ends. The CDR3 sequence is CASSSGPPYEQYF. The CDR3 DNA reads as TGCGCCAGCAGCTCGGGACCGCCCTACGAGCAGTACTTC. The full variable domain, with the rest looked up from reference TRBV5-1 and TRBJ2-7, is KAGVTQTPRYLIKTRGQQVTLSCSPISGHRSVSWYQQTPGQGLQFLFEYFSETQRNKGNFPGRFSGRQFSNSRSEMNVSTLELGDSALYLCASSSGPPYEQYFGPGTRLTVT.

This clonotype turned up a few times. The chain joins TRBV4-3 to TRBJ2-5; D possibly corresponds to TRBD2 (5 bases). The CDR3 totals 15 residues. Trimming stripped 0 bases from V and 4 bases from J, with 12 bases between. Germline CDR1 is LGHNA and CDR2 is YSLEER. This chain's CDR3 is CASSQEGFGGETQYF. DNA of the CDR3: TGCGCCAGCAGCCAAGAAGGGTTTGGAGGAGAGACCCAGTACTTC.

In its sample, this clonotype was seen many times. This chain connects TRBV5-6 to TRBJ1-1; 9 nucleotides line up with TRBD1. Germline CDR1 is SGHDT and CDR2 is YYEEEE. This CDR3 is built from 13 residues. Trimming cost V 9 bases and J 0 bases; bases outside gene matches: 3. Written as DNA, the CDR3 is TGTGCCACCAACAGGGGGCTGAACACTGAAGCTTTCTTT. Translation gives CATNRGLNTEAFF.

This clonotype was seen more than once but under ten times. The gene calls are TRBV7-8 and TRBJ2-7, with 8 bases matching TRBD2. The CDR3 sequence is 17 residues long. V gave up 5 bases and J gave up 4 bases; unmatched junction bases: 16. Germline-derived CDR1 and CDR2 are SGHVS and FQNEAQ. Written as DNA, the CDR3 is TGTGCCAGCAGCCCCTCTGTGGTGTTAGGGACTAGGTACGAGCAGTACTTC. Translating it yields CASSPSVVLGTRYEQYF.

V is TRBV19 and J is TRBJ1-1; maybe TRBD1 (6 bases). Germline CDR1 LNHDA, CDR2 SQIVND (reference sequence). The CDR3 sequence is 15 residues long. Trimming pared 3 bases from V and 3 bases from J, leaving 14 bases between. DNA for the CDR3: TGTGCCAGTAGTATTCTCCCGGGACAAGACACTGAAGCTTTCTTT. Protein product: CASSILPGQDTEAFF. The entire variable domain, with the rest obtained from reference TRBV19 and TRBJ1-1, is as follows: DGGITQSPKYLFRKEGQNVTLSCEQNLNHDAMYWYRQDPGQGLRLIYYSQIVNDFQKGDIAEGYSVSREKKESFPLTVTSAQKNPTAFYLCASSILPGQDTEAFFGQGTRLTVV.

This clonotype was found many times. CDR3 in amino acids: CASSSTTQGKGNQPQHF. The CDR3 coding sequence is TGTGCCAGCAGTTCAACTACTCAGGGGAAGGGCAATCAGCCCCAGCATTTT. The chain carries TRBV27 and TRBJ1-5, with a possible D match to TRBD1 (6 bases). This CDR3 contains 17 residues. CDR1 and CDR2 (germline): MNHEY, SMNVEV (reference sequence). V was trimmed by 4 bases and J by 2 bases, leaving 18 bases between them.

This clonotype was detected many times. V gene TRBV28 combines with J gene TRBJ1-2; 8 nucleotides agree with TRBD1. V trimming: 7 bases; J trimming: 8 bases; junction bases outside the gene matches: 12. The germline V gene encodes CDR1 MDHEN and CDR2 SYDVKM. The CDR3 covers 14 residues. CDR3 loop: CASTPPGQEGGYTF. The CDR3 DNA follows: TGTGCCAGCACCCCGCCGGGACAGGAAGGAGGCTACACCTTC.

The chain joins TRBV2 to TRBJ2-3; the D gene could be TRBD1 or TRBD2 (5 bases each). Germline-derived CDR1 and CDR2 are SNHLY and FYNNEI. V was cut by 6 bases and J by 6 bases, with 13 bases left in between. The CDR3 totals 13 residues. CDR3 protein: CASSGASGDTQYF. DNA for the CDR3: TGTGCCAGCAGCGGGGCCTCGGGGGATACGCAGTATTTT.

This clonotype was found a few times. The chain's CDR3 is CSVKTRGSGRPSSYNEQFF. CDR3 nucleotide sequence: TGCAGCGTGAAAACCCGGGGTAGCGGGAGACCCAGCTCCTACAATGAGCAGTTCTTC. The chain couples TRBV29-1 to TRBJ2-1; 9 bases map to TRBD2. The CDR3 is 19 amino acids. J was trimmed by 0 bases and V by 6 bases; bases with no gene match: 18. The germline V gene has CDR1 SQVTM and CDR2 ANQGSEA.

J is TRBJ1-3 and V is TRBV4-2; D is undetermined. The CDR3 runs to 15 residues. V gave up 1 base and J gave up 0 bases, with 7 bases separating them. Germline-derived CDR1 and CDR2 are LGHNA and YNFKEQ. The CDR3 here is CASSQGISSGNTIYF. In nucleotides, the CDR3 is TGTGCCAGCAGCCAAGGCATCAGCTCTGGAAACACCATATATTTT.